The T cell receptor (beta chain) under discussion was sequenced for a study of T cells in Graves' hyperthyroidism and ophthalmopathy. Study-wide context: Before any treatment, at initial diagnosis, peripheral blood was collected.

Among ophthalmopathy patients, the Clinical Activity Score reached at least 3, the NOSPECS grade reached at least 4, and duration remained under 3 months. CDR1 LNHNV and CDR2 YYDKDF come from the germline V gene (reference sequence). The V end was cut by 6 bases, the J end by 7 bases, with 21 bases between. The CDR3 sequence is 16 residues long. This clonotype came up a few times. Amplified regions were TCR beta CDR3 sequences from RNA transcripts. Initially, a first-round RT-PCR of the TCR CDR3 employed the HTBI primer set. A single record per CDR3 protein comes from TCRdb applying MiXCR to the multiplex PCR reads. The table has hundreds of thousands of distinct CDR3 sequences, roughly 15% seen once.

Sequencing was performed on blood. This clonotype was obtained from a woman in her forties or fifties with Graves' ophthalmopathy. V gene TRBV15 combines with J gene TRBJ1-4; D gene ambiguous. CDR3 loop: CATRTRVGSFPEKLFF. The CDR3 coding sequence is TGTGCCACCAGAACCCGGGTGGGATCCTTCCCTGAAAAACTGTTTTTT.